This T cell receptor (beta chain) was identified in a study of beta chain features in type 1 diabetes. Since all of the isolated RNA was reverse transcribed, expressed TCRB transcripts were what got sequenced. Assay: immunoSEQ multiplex PCR; the TCRdb copy retains only in-frame clones and omits some. The table includes over 500,000 clones, 15% to 17% detected once. Note on this clone: Its antigen remains unknown.

Study results and limitations: The naive, central memory and Treg TCRB repertoires looked more alike in patients than they did in healthy donors. When VDJ junctions were examined, type 1 diabetes patients showed fewer insertions and more deletions.

Germline V gene sequence: CDR1 SQVTM, CDR2 ANQGSEA. CDR3 length: 13 amino acids. V was shortened by 4 bases and J by 4 bases, with 14 bases between the two germline ends. The chain couples TRBV29-1 to TRBJ2-7, with D possibly being TRBD1 (8 bases). The receptor's source is a young man in good health. The sequencing input was naive CD4+ T cells from blood. Here the CDR3 reads CSVGKQGGYEQYF. The CDR3 DNA reads as TGCAGCGTTGGGAAACAGGGGGGGTACGAGCAGTACTTC.